This T cell receptor (beta chain) was recovered during a study of blood T cells in healthy people across ages. This clonotype was seen a few times. Total RNA was isolated from each sample in quantities of at least 5 micrograms. The ends were cut back, 3 bases at V and 9 bases at J, with 9 bases in the middle. This CDR3 has 12 amino acids. From germline, CDR1 is SGHTA and CDR2 FQGNSA. A J-beta primer mix and a sample-barcoded 5' primer were used in a second PCR of roughly 7 to 12 cycles. Through a template-switch adaptor with 12 random nucleotides, each cDNA molecule received a tag. TCRdb redid the calling of the 5' RACE reads with MiXCR, one entry per CDR3 protein. This table has hundreds of thousands of distinct CDR3 sequences, around 46% appearing once.

The chain joins TRBV7-2 to TRBJ1-5; D unclear. The clonotype originates from a woman aged 55-69 years in good health. The sequenced sample was blood. The CDR3: CASSFNLMPQHF. For the CDR3, the DNA is TGTGCCAGCAGCTTCAATTTGATGCCCCAGCATTTT.